A selection of T cell receptor beta chains follows, all from one sample in a study of cytomegalovirus exposure and HLA in healthy donors. Profiled with immunoSEQ multiplex PCR; TCRdb holds only in-frame clones, not every one. Of 95,000 to 150,000 clones listed, around three quarters are singletons. Sequenced sample: PBMCs. Receptors originate from a man in his forties or fifties in good health and CMV-seronegative. CDR3s include the opening cysteine and the closing phenylalanine or tryptophan. D genes are given only for firm matches. Size is stated for part of the rows, as once, few or many counts, or as a class when the clone is expanded.

d_gene | j_gene | v_gene | abundance | CDR3aa | CDR3nt
. | TRBJ1-2 | TRBV7-2 | . | CASTQIPGHVYGYTF | TGTGCCAGCACCCAAATACCGGGACACGTCTATGGCTACACCTTC
. | TRBJ2-7 | TRBV7-8 | . | CASSPREGISHEQYF | TGTGCCAGCAGCCCCCGTGAGGGAATAAGCCACGAGCAGTACTTC
. | TRBJ2-1 | TRBV7-2 | . | CASSLSGYNEQFF | TGTGCCAGCAGCTTATCGGGGTACAATGAGCAGTTCTTC
TRBD1 | TRBJ2-1 | TRBV6-6 | few | CASSPTGVEQFF | TGTGCCAGCAGTCCTACAGGGGTGGAGCAGTTCTTC
. | TRBJ1-2 | TRBV28 | . | CASSLGSYYGYTF | TGTGCCAGCAGTTTGGGCAGCTACTATGGCTACACCTTC
TRBD1 | TRBJ1-1 | TRBV14 | . | CASSPQGATPTEAFF | TGTGCCAGCAGCCCCCAGGGGGCCACCCCCACTGAAGCTTTCTTT
TRBD1 | TRBJ2-7 | TRBV11-3 | . | CASSLVGGQGYEQYF | TGTGCCAGCAGCTTAGTAGGCGGACAGGGCTACGAGCAGTACTTC
. | TRBJ1-6 | TRBV6-1 | few | CASSDNSYYNSPLHF | TGTGCCAGCAGTGATAACAGCTATTATAATTCACCCCTCCACTTT
. | TRBJ1-6 | TRBV28 | . | CASSRDSNSPLHF | TGTGCCAGCAGTCGGGACTCTAATTCACCCCTCCACTTT
TRBD1 | TRBJ1-1 | TRBV6-6 | once | CASSYSTQGDTEAFF | TGTGCCAGCAGTTATAGCACCCAGGGGGACACTGAAGCTTTCTTT
. | TRBJ2-1 | TRBV9 | . | CASSPPTVHEQFF | TGTGCCAGCAGCCCCCCGACAGTCCATGAGCAGTTCTTC
TRBD1 | TRBJ2-7 | TRBV13 | . | CASSLVGTGFYEQYF | TGTGCCAGCAGCTTAGTTGGGACAGGGTTTTACGAGCAGTACTTC
. | TRBJ1-1 | TRBV6-4 | . | CASSMTEYTEAFF | TGTGCCAGCAGTATGACAGAATACACTGAAGCTTTCTTT